This T cell receptor beta chain was captured by sequencing in a study of OX40 agonist ivuxolimab in advanced cancers. Study overall: Among those treated, three patients had partial responses, one with hepatocellular carcinoma and two with cutaneous melanoma. The study, taken as a whole, reports: Low normalized clonal expansion also occurred in some nonresponding patients. On average, CD8+ T cells showed a greater number of expanded clones than CD4+.

At baseline, cycle 4 day 1, and cycle 7 day 1, blood was sampled. The CDR3 sequence is 15 residues long. Germline CDR1 and CDR2: SQVTM and ANQGSEA. The V end was cut by 5 bases, the J end by 4 bases, with 17 bases between. Profiling relied on immunoSEQ multiplex PCR, and the TCRdb table lists in-frame clones only, not all of them. The repertoire holds around 75,000 clones, with 80% to 90% as singletons. About this clone: Antigen unknown.

The chain is built from TRBV29-1 and TRBJ2-2, with D hard to call. The sequence was obtained from an adult with an advanced solid tumor such as melanoma, head and neck, liver or kidney cancer. Sequencing was performed on CD4+ or CD8+ T cells sorted from blood, taken in a trial of the OX40 agonist ivuxolimab. In DNA form, the CDR3 reads TGCAGCGTTTCCCAGTTTGGGATAGGCACCGGGGAGCTGTTTTTT. It is translated as CSVSQFGIGTGELFF.